These 20 T cell receptor beta chains originate from one sample sequenced in a study of blood T cell repertoires in COVID-19. The method was immunoSEQ multiplex PCR; TCRdb's version includes in-frame clones alone and lacks a portion of them. The sample includes about 310,000 clones, roughly 87% of them seen just once. Sequenced material: peripheral blood. These receptors all come from a man aged 50 to 60 with active or convalescent COVID-19.

The DNA for the CDR3 is TGTGCCAGCAGTTACGGACTAGCGGGAGTTGAGCAGTTCTTC. It is translated as CASSYGLAGVEQFF. The V call is TRBV6-2 or TRBV6-3, the J call TRBJ2-1; 13 positions agree with TRBD2. The V segment lost 2 bases and the J segment 9 bases; nucleotides outside the gene matches: 1. Germline CDR1 MNHEY, CDR2 SVGEGT. The length of the CDR3 is 14 residues.

The gene calls are TRBV20-1 and TRBJ2-3; 11 bases align to TRBD2. The germline CDR1 and CDR2 sequences are DFQATT and SNEGSKA (reference sequence). This CDR3 region has 16 residues. V lost 3 bases to trimming and J lost 0 bases; unmatched junction nucleotides: 5. In DNA, the CDR3 is TGCAGTGCTAGTGGGACTAGCGGTCCTAGCACAGATACGCAGTATTTT. It codes for CSASGTSGPSTDTQYF.

The gene calls are TRBV4-2 and TRBJ1-4; weak D call: TRBD1 (6 bases). V lost 1 base to trimming and J lost 5 bases, with 11 bases between them. This CDR3 comprises 15 residues. Germline V gene lookup returns CDR1 LGHNA and CDR2 YNFKEQ. CDR3 region: CASSQGQGRNEKLFF. CDR3 sequence (DNA): TGTGCCAGCAGCCAAGGCCAGGGGAGAAATGAAAAACTGTTTTTT.

J is TRBJ2-5 and V is TRBV12-2; the table's D call TRBD2 went unverified against the DNA. TRBV12-2 is labeled a pseudogene. The length of the CDR3 is 17 residues. In nucleotides, the CDR3 is TGTGCAAGTCGCTATGCCCTTAGCGGGAGCTACCAAGAGACCCAGTACTTC. Amino acids: CASRYALSGSYQETQYF.

This sequence joins TRBV29-1 and TRBJ1-2; 7 bases agree with TRBD1. This CDR3 contains 14 residues. V dropped 6 bases and J dropped 3; count of bases not matched to a gene: 10. CDR1 is SQVTM and CDR2 is ANQGSEA in the germline V gene. The CDR3 protein is CSVVEQGLDYGYTF. The CDR3, as DNA: TGCAGCGTCGTTGAACAGGGGCTCGACTATGGCTACACCTTC.

The CDR3 reads CASSLEPLAGYNEQFF. In DNA, the CDR3 is TGTGCCAGCAGCTTAGAACCCCTAGCGGGGTACAATGAGCAGTTCTTC. V is TRBV7-8 and J is TRBJ2-1, with 9 nucleotides matching TRBD2. Germline CDR1 reads SGHVS; CDR2 reads FQNEAQ. The CDR3 sequence is 16 residues long. Trimming removed 1 base from V and 4 bases from J; junction bases left unmatched: 5.

This chain joins TRBV5-1 and TRBJ1-2; possibly TRBD1 for D (6 bases). The CDR3 is 16 residues long. Germline CDR1 reads SGHRS; CDR2 reads YFSETQ. V was shortened by 5 bases and J by 3 bases, with 20 bases between the two germline ends. The CDR3 nucleotides read TGCGCCAGCAGTATTTTCACGGGGGGCGAGGACTATGGCTACACCTTC. Its translation: CASSIFTGGEDYGYTF. The full variable domain, its missing parts supplied by reference TRBV5-1 and TRBJ1-2, is KAGVTQTPRYLIKTRGQQVTLSCSPISGHRSVSWYQQTPGQGLQFLFEYFSETQRNKGNFPGRFSGRQFSNSRSEMNVSTLELGDSALYLCASSIFTGGEDYGYTFGSGTRLTVV.

The chain couples TRBV18 to TRBJ2-7, with 9 bases lining up with TRBD1. The V and J ends lost 3 bases and 5 bases, in that order; junction bases with no gene match: 5. The CDR3 is 14 amino acids. The germline V gene encodes CDR1 KGHSH and CDR2 LQKENI. The CDR3 DNA reads as TGTGCCAGCTCACCGCTGGGACAGGGTGACGAGCAGTACTTC. It translates to CASSPLGQGDEQYF.

The chain links TRBV5-1 to TRBJ1-1; D not certain. V lost 4 bases to trimming and J lost 5 bases, with 12 bases between them. The CDR3 length is 13 residues. Germline lookup yields CDR1 SGHRS and CDR2 YFSETQ. The CDR3 is CASSPLVRTEAFF. CDR3 coding DNA: TGCGCCAGCAGCCCGCTGGTTCGGACTGAAGCTTTCTTT.

The rearrangement uses TRBV7-2 and TRBJ2-2, with 10 bases identical to TRBD1. The CDR3 has 14 amino acids. Germline CDR1 reads SGHTA; CDR2 reads FQGNSA. Germline trimming cut 8 bases from V and 4 bases from J; bases unmatched to any gene: 4. CDR3 bases: TGTGCCAGCTTAAGGGACAGGGGCACCGGGGAGCTGTTTTTT. Protein product: CASLRDRGTGELFF.

The rearrangement joins TRBV6-5 to TRBJ1-2; D not resolved. Between the trimmed V and J ends, which lost 8 bases and 7 bases, there was a span of 17 bases. The V gene's germline CDR1 is MNHEY and CDR2 SVGAGI. The CDR3 runs to 13 residues. CDR3 coding DNA: TGTGCCAGCTCAGGAAAGGCACGAACTGGCTACACCTTC. It translates to CASSGKARTGYTF.

The rearrangement joins TRBV19 to TRBJ1-2; no reliable D call. With 5 bases removed from V and 5 bases from J, the gap between germline ends came to 12 bases. The CDR3 contains 13 residues. Germline V gene sequence: CDR1 LNHDA, CDR2 SQIVND (reference sequence). CDR3: CASSPGRTYGYTF. CDR3 nucleotide sequence: TGTGCCAGTAGTCCCGGACGGACTTATGGCTACACCTTC.

This clone was seen more than once but under ten times. The rearrangement joins TRBV5-1 to TRBJ2-1; 7 bases match TRBD1. This CDR3 has 14 amino acids. Germline V gene lookup returns CDR1 SGHRS and CDR2 YFSETQ. With V trimmed by 4 bases and J by 2 bases, 3 bases remained unmatched. The CDR3 here is CASSLGTAYNEQFF. For the CDR3, the DNA is TGCGCCAGCAGCCTGGGGACAGCCTACAATGAGCAGTTCTTC.

This clone was seen once. The V and J genes are TRBV28 and TRBJ1-3; D unclear. Trimming pared 7 bases from V and 0 bases from J, leaving 13 bases between. CDR3 length: 15 amino acids. Germline V CDR1 and CDR2: MDHEN, SYDVKM. CDR3 residues: CASTAGGYSGNTIYF. CDR3 bases: TGTGCCAGCACCGCGGGAGGATACTCTGGAAACACCATATATTTT.

The chain uses TRBV7-9 and TRBJ1-1; D is ambiguous. This CDR3 has 11 residues. Germline V lookup: CDR1 SEHNR, CDR2 FQNEAQ (reference sequence). V was trimmed by 8 bases and J by 8 bases, leaving 12 bases between them. The CDR3 sequence is CASSYPAEAFF. CDR3 DNA: TGTGCCAGCTCCTATCCTGCCGAAGCTTTCTTT.

The rearrangement uses TRBV5-4 and TRBJ2-5, with 8 positions matching TRBD1. In germline, CDR1 is SGHNT, CDR2 YYREEE (reference sequence). The CDR3 contains 16 residues. V shed 4 bases and J 0 bases; nucleotides not matched to a gene: 8. CDR3 residues: CASSIGQGGNQETQYF. The CDR3, as DNA: TGTGCCAGCAGCATCGGACAGGGTGGAAACCAAGAGACCCAGTACTTC.

This chain uses TRBV2 with TRBJ1-5, with D possibly TRBD1 on 5 matching bases. Germline CDR1 and CDR2: SNHLY and FYNNEI. The CDR3 loop spans 13 amino acids. V was trimmed by 5 bases and J by 3 bases, leaving 8 bases between them. Written as DNA, the CDR3 is TGTGCCAGCAGTCGCAGGGTCAATCAGCCCCAGCATTTT. Encoded protein: CASSRRVNQPQHF.

The chain recombines TRBV9 with TRBJ1-4; D is undetermined. This CDR3 has 14 residues. Germline values: CDR1 SGDLS, CDR2 YYNGEE. The V and J ends lost 2 bases and 2 bases respectively, with 7 bases between them. The CDR3 bases are TGTGCCAGCAGCGTCAGGCCGACTAATGAAAAACTGTTTTTT. Translating it yields CASSVRPTNEKLFF.

The rearrangement links TRBV11-2 to TRBJ2-3, with D possibly matching TRBD1 (6 bases). Germline loops: CDR1 SGHAT, CDR2 FQNNGV. The CDR3 is 19 residues long. Trimming took 2 bases from V and 0 from J, leaving 21 bases between them. The DNA for the CDR3 is TGTGCCAGCAGCTTAAATCACGGAGACAGGATTATTAGCACAGATACGCAGTATTTT. It is translated as CASSLNHGDRIISTDTQYF.

The chain couples TRBV27 to TRBJ2-6; D may be TRBD1 (6 bases). Germline-derived CDR1 and CDR2 are MNHEY and SMNVEV (reference sequence). V lost 2 bases to trimming and J lost 4 bases, with 12 bases between them. The CDR3 has 16 amino acids. The CDR3: CASSLEGVGGANVLTF. In DNA form, the CDR3 reads TGTGCCAGCAGTTTAGAGGGGGTGGGCGGGGCCAACGTCCTGACTTTC. The whole variable domain, filled in from reference TRBV27 and TRBJ2-6, reads EAQVTQNPRYLITVTGKKLTVTCSQNMNHEYMSWYRQDPGLGLRQIYYSMNVEVTDKGDVPEGYKVSRKEKRNFPLILESPSPNQTSLYFCASSLEGVGGANVLTFGAGSRLTVL.